A single sample is the source of the 5 T cell receptor beta chains below, sequenced in a study of T cell repertoires in cytomegalovirus infection. Each CDR3 protein gets one entry after TCRdb re-called the reads with MiXCR. The table shows some 180,000 distinct CDR3 sequences, with about a sixth occurring only once. What was sequenced was CD8+ T cells from PBMCs. The receptors here all came from a human donor in good health (CMV status not recorded). Some clones in this sample may be carry-over from other donors' samples.

V is TRBV11-3 and J is TRBJ2-1; TRBD2 agrees at 8 bases. The germline CDR1 and CDR2 sequences are SGHNT and YENEEA. This CDR3 region has 17 residues. Trimming took 0 bases from V and 4 from J; bases not matched to a gene: 8. DNA of the CDR3: TGTGCCAGCAGCTTAGATATGGCTAGCGGGTTATACAATGAGCAGTTCTTC. Its protein product is CASSLDMASGLYNEQFF. The variable domain in full, completed from reference TRBV11-3 and TRBJ2-1, reads EAGVVQSPRYKIIEKKQPVAFWCNPISGHNTLYWYLQNLGQGPELLIRYENEEAVDDSQLPKDRFSAERLKGVDSTLKIQPAELGDSAVYLCASSLDMASGLYNEQFFGPGTRLTVL.

This clonotype was seen ten or more times. J is TRBJ2-7 and V is TRBV7-2; TRBD2 might be the D (5 bases). The CDR3 consists of 14 residues. Looked up from germline, CDR1 is SGHTA and CDR2 is FQGNSA. Trimming stripped 1 base from V and 9 bases from J, with 16 bases between. The CDR3 coding sequence is TGTGCCAGCAGCTTAGATAGTCCCCCCGGGGTGCAGTACTTC. The encoded protein is CASSLDSPPGVQYF.

The chain employs TRBV7-4 and TRBJ1-1; unclear D gene. Germline V gene data show CDR1 as SGHVT and CDR2 as SQSDAQ. Trimming stripped 4 bases from V and 0 bases from J, with 15 bases between. The CDR3 has 16 residues. CDR3 loop: CASSSGLVGMNTEAFF. DNA for the CDR3: TGTGCCAGCAGCTCCGGCCTCGTCGGCATGAACACTGAAGCTTTCTTT.

The chain employs TRBV7-8 and TRBJ2-7; perhaps TRBD2 as D (6 bases). Deletions cut 0 bases from V and 2 bases from J, with 14 bases between. Germline V gene sequence: CDR1 SGHVS, CDR2 FQNEAQ. The CDR3 covers 16 residues. CDR3 coding DNA: TGTGCCAGCAGCTTAGCAGTCGGGACGGGGGCCTACGAGCAGTACTTC. Protein: CASSLAVGTGAYEQYF.

The rearrangement links TRBV12-3 or TRBV12-4 to TRBJ2-2; tentative D call: TRBD1 (5 bases). The CDR3 length is 17 residues. V shed 4 bases and J shed 1 base, with 16 bases lying between them. For the CDR3, the DNA is TGTGCCAGCAGTTCTTACCCTCGAGGACAGAACACCGGGGAGCTGTTTTTT. This codes for CASSSYPRGQNTGELFF.